This TCR beta chain was obtained from a study of regulatory T cells in long-lasting Graves disease. Study-level background: Over 5 years of antithyroid drugs with positive TSH receptor antibodies was taken to mean persistent Graves' disease. Study-wide results and caveats: Persistent patients had more shared public clonotypes (2,741) than new patients (just over 950). Possibly, accuracy suffered from the small sample size.

V lost 6 bases, J lost 4 bases, and 25 bases lay in between. Germline assignment: CDR1 DFQATT and CDR2 SNEGSKA (reference sequence). This CDR3 has 17 amino acids. Construction of TCR beta libraries relied on iRepertoire HTBI primers and on Arm-PCR targeting CDR3 regions. Via MiXCR, TCRdb re-called the multiplex PCR reads, giving one row per CDR3 protein. This sample yields under 350,000 distinct CDR3 sequences, of which more than 20% are seen a single time; roughly three fifths belongs to the top ten. Stated time point: persistent/refractory GD, antithyroid drugs over 5 years with positive TRAb. Following extraction of RNA from PBMCs, that RNA was used to make the TCR library. On this clonotype itself: Its specificity is not known.

The receptor comes from a female donor with Graves disease. V and J are TRBV20-1 and TRBJ2-1, with D possibly called TRBD1 or TRBD2 (5 bases each). The sample here was peripheral blood mononuclear cells (PBMCs), taken when the disease was refractory, from a patient treated with antithyroid drugs. The chain's CDR3 is CSAARGVGQGPYNEQFF. CDR3 bases: TGCAGTGCCGCTAGAGGTGTCGGGCAGGGACCTTACAATGAGCAGTTCTTC.